The 32 T cell receptor beta chains below were found in one sample sequenced in a study of metastatic and nonmetastatic thyroid tumors. None of the patients had undergone any treatment ahead of thyroid surgery. TCRdb redid the clone calls on the PCR reads using MiXCR. The sample records 20,000 to 25,000 clones, roughly 31% being singletons. Material for sequencing was blood. The receptors stem from a female donor with papillary thyroid cancer or a benign thyroid nodule (not recorded which). Some clones in this sample may be carry-over from other donors' samples.

The chain is built from TRBV27 and TRBJ2-7; D perhaps matches TRBD2 (5 bases). Germline assignment: CDR1 MNHEY and CDR2 SMNVEV (reference sequence). The CDR3 covers 15 residues. Between the trimmed V and J ends, which lost 0 bases and 0 bases, there was a span of 9 bases. The chain's CDR3 is CASSLSGVPSYEQYF. The CDR3 DNA reads TGTGCCAGCAGTTTATCGGGAGTCCCCTCCTACGAGCAGTACTTC.

This chain joins TRBV7-2 and TRBJ1-5, with D tentatively TRBD1 (6 bases). The V and J ends lost 6 bases and 2 bases respectively, with 11 bases between them. The germline V gene encodes CDR1 SGHTA and CDR2 FQGNSA. The CDR3 length is 14 residues. The CDR3 nucleotides are TGTGCCAGCAGGCTACAGGGCGGCAATCAGCCCCAGCATTTT. Amino acids: CASRLQGGNQPQHF.

This clone was seen ten or more times. The sample contains more than one DNA sequence encoding this CDR3. This chain uses TRBV7-9 with TRBJ2-7; D is unclear. The CDR3 is made up of 15 amino acids. V gave up 4 bases and J gave up 7 bases, with 20 bases separating them. The germline CDR1 and CDR2 sequences are SEHNR and FQNEAQ (reference sequence). CDR3 sequence (DNA): TGTGCCAGCAGCTCACATCGGACCCCGCGTCTGGAGCAGTACTTC. Protein product: CASSSHRTPRLEQYF.

The table lists this clone with many counts. The J gene is TRBJ2-5, the V gene TRBV4-1; possible D gene TRBD2, 6 bases. The CDR3 spans 13 residues. The ends were cut back, 4 bases at V and 5 bases at J, with 11 bases in the middle. Germline V gene sequence: CDR1 MGHRA, CDR2 YSYEKL. The CDR3 nucleotides are TGCGCCAGCAGCCCGGGCGGAGGGGAGACCCAGTACTTC. Amino acid sequence: CASSPGGGETQYF.

This clone appeared once. The rearrangement uses TRBV11-3 and TRBJ2-7; tentatively, D is TRBD2 (6 bases). This CDR3 is built from 13 residues. Trimming removed 5 bases from V and 13 bases from J, with 21 bases in between. Germline-derived CDR1 and CDR2 are SGHNT and YENEEA. The CDR3 nucleotides are TGTGCCAGCAGCGCGACTGGGCGGGGAATCATATACTTC. Protein: CASSATGRGIIYF.

The genes are TRBV7-9 and TRBJ2-7; D is perhaps TRBD2 (6 bases). The CDR3 covers 15 residues. Trimming removed 3 bases at V and 2 bases at J, with 14 bases between. Germline V gene lookup returns CDR1 SEHNR and CDR2 FQNEAQ (reference sequence). The CDR3 region has the DNA TGTGCCAGCAGCTTGGTCGGGGGAGCTACCTACGAGCAGTACTTC. It translates to CASSLVGGATYEQYF.

This clone was detected many times. The same CDR3 arises from other DNA sequences in this sample as well. The gene calls are TRBV11-2 and TRBJ2-1; 10 bases match TRBD2. V trimming: 5 bases; J trimming: 7 bases; junction bases outside the gene matches: 5. Germline V lookup: CDR1 SGHAT, CDR2 FQNNGV. This CDR3 contains 14 residues. The CDR3 sequence is CASSHRTSGNEQFF. CDR3 sequence (DNA): TGTGCCAGCAGCCATCGGACTAGCGGTAATGAGCAGTTCTTC.

This clone was counted once. This chain joins TRBV5-1 and TRBJ2-7; 11 bases agree with TRBD2. The V gene's germline CDR1 is SGHRS and CDR2 YFSETQ. The CDR3 totals 15 residues. V dropped 4 bases and J dropped 7; count of bases not matched to a gene: 10. CDR3 DNA: TGCGCCAGCAGCGGAGCCGGGACTAGCGGAAGAGAGCAGTACTTC. Translation gives CASSGAGTSGREQYF.

This sequence joins TRBV20-1 and TRBJ2-7, with 8 bases identical to TRBD1. Germline values: CDR1 DFQATT, CDR2 SNEGSKA (reference sequence). CDR3 length: 12 amino acids. V dropped 2 bases and J dropped 7; count of bases not matched to a gene: 4. In nucleotides, the CDR3 is TGCAGTGCTAGACCCACAGGGGGGGAGCAGTACTTC. Amino acids: CSARPTGGEQYF.

This clone was recorded many times. The J gene is TRBJ2-2, the V gene TRBV12-3 or TRBV12-4; perhaps TRBD2 as D (5 bases). V shed 5 bases and J shed 3 bases, with 7 bases lying between them. This CDR3 is 13 amino acids long. The CDR3 loop reads CASSTLDTGELFF. As DNA, the CDR3 is TGTGCCAGCAGTACACTAGACACCGGGGAGCTGTTTTTT.

The chain is built from TRBV7-8 and TRBJ2-7, with D maybe TRBD2 (5 bases). V was pared by 0 bases and J by 3 bases, with 18 bases between. The CDR3 totals 17 residues. Germline V gene sequence: CDR1 SGHVS, CDR2 FQNEAQ. CDR3 protein: CASSLALLGESYYEQYF. CDR3 bases: TGTGCCAGCAGCTTAGCGCTCCTTGGGGAGAGCTACTACGAGCAGTACTTC.

The chain has TRBV13 and TRBJ2-7; 7 nucleotides line up with TRBD2. The CDR3 totals 14 residues. Germline assignment: CDR1 PRHDT and CDR2 FYEKMQ (reference sequence). V was clipped by 7 bases and J by 3 bases; unmatched bases: 9. The CDR3 here is CASNQGGLDYEQYF. DNA for the CDR3: TGTGCCAGCAACCAGGGAGGGCTCGACTACGAGCAGTACTTC.

This clone was observed many times. This chain joins TRBV6-2 or TRBV6-3 and TRBJ1-5; 8 bases are shared with TRBD1. With 6 bases clipped from V and 2 bases from J, the junction kept 6 bases outside the gene matches. This CDR3 has 15 residues. Per germline, CDR1 MNHEY and CDR2 SVGEGT. The CDR3: CASSPQGAGNQPQHF. CDR3 coding DNA: TGTGCCAGCAGCCCTCAGGGGGCCGGCAATCAGCCCCAGCATTTT.

CDR3 nucleotide sequence: TGTGCCAGCAGCCTACAGGGGACAGGGGCGTCCAATGAGCAGTTCTTC. Encoded protein: CASSLQGTGASNEQFF. The chain links TRBV11-1 to TRBJ2-1; 10 bases match TRBD1. V lost 5 bases, J lost 6 bases, and 10 bases stayed unmatched. Looked up from germline, CDR1 is SGHAT and CDR2 is FQDESV (reference sequence). This CDR3 is built from 16 residues.

V usage is TRBV5-1 and J usage is TRBJ1-1; 8 nucleotides align to TRBD1. V lost 4 bases and J lost 5; bases outside the gene matches: 10. The CDR3 runs 15 residues. The V gene's germline CDR1 is SGHRS and CDR2 YFSETQ. In DNA form, the CDR3 reads TGCGCCAGCAGCACGCCCCAGGGGGCCCGAACTGAAGCTTTCTTT. Its translation: CASSTPQGARTEAFF.

This clone has a handful of counts. The junction departs from germline at one end; a sequencing error may be responsible. The rearrangement joins TRBV6-6 to TRBJ1-1, with a weak D call TRBD1 (6 bases). The germline CDR1 and CDR2 sequences are MNHNY and SVGAGI (reference sequence). CDR3 length equals 14 residues. The CDR3 bases are TGTGCCGGCAGTTACGATGACAGGCTCCCTCAAGCTTTCTTT. Translated: CAGSYDDRLPQAFF.

The CDR3 DNA reads as TGTGCCAGCAGCTTAGGACCACAGGGGGCCTACGAGCAGTACTTC. Protein product: CASSLGPQGAYEQYF. The chain employs TRBV11-3 and TRBJ2-7, with 8 bases matching TRBD1. Germline assignment: CDR1 SGHNT and CDR2 YENEEA. The CDR3 covers 15 residues. V lost 1 base and J lost 2; bases outside the gene matches: 4.

This clone is labeled as medium-sized (0.01 to 0.1%). This chain links TRBV11-2 with TRBJ2-7; 7 bases align to TRBD2. The CDR3 totals 15 residues. V shed 2 bases, J shed 1 base, and the junction held 5 bases outside the gene matches. CDR1 and CDR2 from the germline V gene are SGHAT and FQNNGV. This CDR3 reads CASSLWEGLSYEQYF. CDR3 sequence (DNA): TGTGCCAGCAGCTTATGGGAGGGCCTATCCTACGAGCAGTACTTC.

There are many counts of this clone. This chain links TRBV5-4 with TRBJ1-1; TRBD1 might be the D (6 bases). Germline CDR1 reads SGHNT; CDR2 reads YYREEE (reference sequence). V lost 5 bases and J lost 5, with 16 bases in between. The CDR3 covers 14 residues. In DNA form, the CDR3 reads TGTGCCAGCAGGTACTGGGGAAGGGGGACTGAAGCTTTCTTT. Translating gives CASRYWGRGTEAFF.

This clone was detected only a few times. Just one base apart from a much larger clone, this may be a read error. The sample contains more than one DNA sequence encoding this CDR3. The rearrangement uses TRBV7-9 and TRBJ2-1, with 7 bases identical to TRBD2. The germline gives CDR1 SEHNR, CDR2 FQNEAQ (reference sequence). The CDR3 is 13 residues long. With V trimmed by 2 bases and J by 9 bases, 4 bases remained unmatched. The CDR3 spells CASSLLTSREQFF. CDR3 DNA: TGTGCCAGCAGCTTATTGACTAGCCGTGAGCAGTTCTTC.

This sequence joins TRBV30 and TRBJ1-5; D call uncertain. The CDR3 runs to 13 residues. V dropped 2 bases and J dropped 4 bases, with 9 bases sitting between them. The germline gives CDR1 GTSNPN, CDR2 SVGIG (reference sequence). CDR3 protein: CAWSSETNQPQHF. The CDR3 DNA sequence: TGTGCCTGGAGTTCAGAGACGAATCAGCCCCAGCATTTT.

This clone was counted ten times or more. V gene TRBV10-3 combines with J gene TRBJ1-5; no clear D gene. Trimming cost V 2 bases and J 0 bases, with 2 bases left between them. The CDR3 is made up of 13 amino acids. Germline-derived CDR1 and CDR2 are ENHRY and SYGVKD. CDR3 sequence: CAISESSNQPQHF. The CDR3 nucleotides are TGTGCCATCAGTGAGAGTAGCAATCAGCCCCAGCATTTT.

By share, this clone counts as medium-sized (0.01 to 0.1%). The chain has TRBV7-2 and TRBJ2-7; 7 bases agree with TRBD2. The CDR3 consists of 17 residues. V shed 3 bases, J shed 7 bases, and the junction held 18 bases outside the gene matches. Germline lookup yields CDR1 SGHTA and CDR2 FQGNSA. As DNA, the CDR3 is TGTGCCAGCAGCTTTACCCCCGACTCGGGGGGATGGGGGGAGCAGTACTTC. This encodes CASSFTPDSGGWGEQYF.

Within the sample, this clone is medium-sized (0.01 to 0.1%). This CDR3 is CASSQSTGNYGYTF. DNA for the CDR3: TGCGCCAGCAGCCAAAGTACGGGTAACTATGGCTACACCTTC. The J gene is TRBJ1-2, the V gene TRBV4-3; D remains ambiguous. This CDR3 is 14 amino acids long. Per the germline V gene, CDR1 is LGHNA and CDR2 is YSLEER. V was cut by 2 bases and J by 1 base, with 8 bases left in between.

The chain is built from TRBV27 and TRBJ1-6; D not resolved. V was clipped by 6 bases and J by 4 bases, with 7 bases between them. Germline V gives CDR1 MNHEY, CDR2 SMNVEV (reference sequence). The CDR3 is 13 amino acids. The CDR3, as DNA: TGTGCCAGCAGCCCTATTTATAATTCACCCCTCCACTTT. It yields the protein CASSPIYNSPLHF.

This clone was observed many times. J is TRBJ2-4 and V is TRBV24-1; D gene ambiguous. V was shortened by 6 bases and J by 0 bases, with 8 bases between the two germline ends. CDR3 length equals 14 residues. CDR1 is KGHDR, CDR2 SFDVKD, per germline. The CDR3 nucleotides are TGTGCCACCAGTTCCTGGATAGCCAAAAACATTCAGTACTTC. It is translated as CATSSWIAKNIQYF.

This clone was seen many times. The rearrangement uses TRBV6-2 or TRBV6-3 and TRBJ2-5, with 9 positions matching TRBD2. Trimming removed 6 bases from V and 5 bases from J; junction bases left unmatched: 13. The CDR3 loop spans 16 amino acids. Looked up from germline, CDR1 is MNHEY and CDR2 is SVGEGT. The CDR3 reads CASRPGLAWSWETQYF. CDR3 nucleotides: TGTGCCAGCAGACCTGGACTAGCGTGGAGCTGGGAGACCCAGTACTTC.

The rearrangement uses TRBV12-3 or TRBV12-4 and TRBJ2-5, with D perhaps assigned TRBD1 or TRBD2 (5 bases each). CDR3 length equals 16 residues. The V gene lost 4 bases and the J gene lost 2 bases, with 17 bases spanning the gap. The CDR3 DNA reads as TGTGCCAGCAGTTGGGGGTCTTTCGGGAAACAAGAGACCCAGTACTTC. Its protein product is CASSWGSFGKQETQYF.

This clone qualifies as medium-sized. The chain carries TRBV2 and TRBJ2-7; TRBD2 matches 7 bases. The CDR3 totals 12 residues. Per the germline V gene, CDR1 is SNHLY and CDR2 is FYNNEI. After removal of 10 bases from V and 0 bases from J, the junction contained 3 bases not matched to a gene. CDR3 in DNA: TGTGCCACCAAGCGGGACTCCTACGAGCAGTACTTC. This codes for CATKRDSYEQYF.

This clone is medium-sized by share. This chain connects TRBV4-1 to TRBJ1-5; possibly TRBD1 for D (6 bases). The V and J ends lost 0 bases and 7 bases respectively, with 13 bases between them. The CDR3 consists of 15 residues. Germline CDR1 and CDR2: MGHRA and YSYEKL. This CDR3 is CASSQDAGGYQPQHF. The CDR3 coding sequence is TGCGCCAGCAGCCAAGATGCGGGGGGCTACCAGCCCCAGCATTTT.

There are many counts of this clone. This rearrangement joins TRBV9 to TRBJ1-3, with D tentatively TRBD1 (6 bases). Trimming stripped 0 bases from V and 2 bases from J, with 15 bases between. The CDR3 extends over 17 amino acids. Germline loops: CDR1 SGDLS, CDR2 YYNGEE. The CDR3 protein is CASSVEPGGRTGNTIYF. CDR3 DNA sequence: TGTGCCAGCAGCGTAGAACCGGGGGGCAGGACTGGAAACACCATATATTTT.

This clone was seen a handful of times. The chain uses TRBV6-1 and TRBJ1-2; D is unclear. The CDR3 is 14 amino acids. V shed 1 base and J shed 4 bases, with 10 bases lying between them. Germline V gene lookup returns CDR1 MNHNS and CDR2 SASEGT. The CDR3 DNA reads as TGTGCCAGCAGTGAAGTAGACGGAGGCTATGGCTACACCTTC. This codes for CASSEVDGGYGYTF.